The rows below give T cell receptor beta chains drawn from one sample of a study of PD-1 blockade in classical Hodgkin lymphoma. Assay: immunoSEQ multiplex PCR; the TCRdb copy retains only in-frame clones and omits some. The data show about 20,000 clones, roughly 80% seen once. The sample was peripheral blood mononuclear cells (PBMCs), taken at baseline. These receptors were obtained from a human donor with classical Hodgkin lymphoma. CDR3s include the opening cysteine and the closing phenylalanine or tryptophan. The D gene is left open where the match is weak. Only part of the rows carry a size: once, few, many, or a class if the clone is expanded.

d_call: TRBD2; clone_size: -; v_call: TRBV7-2; j_call: TRBJ2-1; cdr3_aa: CASTHYSRGGDEQFF; cdr3_nt: TGTGCCAGCACCCACTATAGCCGGGGGGGCGATGAGCAGTTCTTC
d_call: TRBD1; clone_size: few; v_call: TRBV2; j_call: TRBJ1-2; cdr3_aa: CASSRQGANYGYTF; cdr3_nt: TGTGCCAGCAGTAGACAGGGAGCTAACTATGGCTACACCTTC
d_call: TRBD1; clone_size: few; v_call: TRBV5-1; j_call: TRBJ2-5; cdr3_aa: CASSGTGDRVETQYF; cdr3_nt: TGCGCCAGCAGCGGGACAGGGGATCGGGTAGAGACCCAGTACTTC
d_call: TRBD2; clone_size: -; v_call: TRBV23-1; j_call: TRBJ2-3; cdr3_aa: CASSQRGGGTDTQYF; cdr3_nt: TGCGCCAGCAGTCAACGGGGGGGCGGGACAGATACGCAGTATTTT
d_call: TRBD1; clone_size: -; v_call: TRBV30; j_call: TRBJ1-6; cdr3_aa: CAWSRGRGLSPLHF; cdr3_nt: TGTGCCTGGAGTCGGGGCAGGGGGCTGTCACCCCTCCACTTT
d_call: -; clone_size: -; v_call: TRBV5-4; j_call: TRBJ2-5; cdr3_aa: CASSSLISGTSQETQYF; cdr3_nt: TGTGCCAGCAGCTCGCTAATTTCCGGGACATCGCAAGAGACCCAGTACTTC
d_call: -; clone_size: once; v_call: TRBV7-2; j_call: TRBJ2-1; cdr3_aa: CASSLRPHGEQFF; cdr3_nt: TGTGCCAGCAGCTTACGTCCCCACGGTGAGCAGTTCTTC
d_call: -; clone_size: once; v_call: TRBV2; j_call: TRBJ2-1; cdr3_aa: CASRPRVAEQFF; cdr3_nt: TGTGCCAGCAGGCCCAGGGTTGCTGAGCAGTTCTTC
d_call: TRBD1; clone_size: -; v_call: TRBV2; j_call: TRBJ1-2; cdr3_aa: CASREGTGGGYTF; cdr3_nt: TGTGCCAGCAGGGAAGGGACAGGGGGCGGCTACACCTTC
d_call: TRBD1; clone_size: -; v_call: TRBV28; j_call: TRBJ2-7; cdr3_aa: CASSTQDRGFEQYF; cdr3_nt: TGTGCCAGCAGTACGCAGGACAGGGGGTTTGAGCAGTACTTC
d_call: -; clone_size: few; v_call: TRBV28; j_call: TRBJ1-6; cdr3_aa: CASSFAEVLNSPLHF; cdr3_nt: TGTGCCAGCAGTTTCGCGGAGGTTTTGAATTCACCCCTCCACTTT
d_call: -; clone_size: -; v_call: TRBV18; j_call: TRBJ1-1; cdr3_aa: CASSPKDALGAFF; cdr3_nt: TGTGCCAGCTCACCAAAGGACGCCTTAGGTGCTTTCTTT
d_call: -; clone_size: -; v_call: TRBV30; j_call: TRBJ2-3; cdr3_aa: CAWKQSGLRTDTQYF; cdr3_nt: TGTGCCTGGAAGCAATCGGGCCTCAGGACAGATACGCAGTATTTT
d_call: -; clone_size: -; v_call: TRBV7-2; j_call: TRBJ2-7; cdr3_aa: CASSPGLNYEQYF; cdr3_nt: TGTGCCAGCAGTCCGGGACTCAACTACGAGCAGTACTTC
d_call: -; clone_size: -; v_call: TRBV7-2; j_call: TRBJ2-7; cdr3_aa: CASSPHGQNYEQYF; cdr3_nt: TGTGCCAGCAGCCCCCACGGACAGAACTACGAGCAGTACTTC
d_call: TRBD1; clone_size: -; v_call: TRBV28; j_call: TRBJ1-2; cdr3_aa: CASSSGQELFYGYTF; cdr3_nt: TGTGCCAGCAGTTCCGGACAGGAATTATTCTATGGCTACACCTTC
d_call: -; clone_size: -; v_call: TRBV30; j_call: TRBJ2-5; cdr3_aa: CAWSVKDRQETQYF; cdr3_nt: TGTGCCTGGAGTGTAAAGGACAGACAAGAGACCCAGTACTTC
d_call: TRBD2; clone_size: -; v_call: TRBV30; j_call: TRBJ2-1; cdr3_aa: CAWTQRGYNEQFF; cdr3_nt: TGTGCCTGGACCCAGCGGGGGTACAATGAGCAGTTCTTC
d_call: -; clone_size: -; v_call: TRBV5-4; j_call: TRBJ1-2; cdr3_aa: CASSLGSRYGYTF; cdr3_nt: TGTGCCAGCAGCTTGGGGAGCCGCTATGGCTACACCTTC
d_call: TRBD1; clone_size: once; v_call: TRBV18; j_call: TRBJ2-1; cdr3_aa: CASSPDRGRNEQFF; cdr3_nt: TGTGCCAGCTCCCCCGACAGGGGCAGGAATGAGCAGTTCTTC
d_call: -; clone_size: -; v_call: TRBV10-2; j_call: TRBJ2-1; cdr3_aa: CASRDVRESSYNEQFF; cdr3_nt: TGCGCCAGCAGGGATGTCAGGGAGAGCTCCTACAATGAGCAGTTCTTC
d_call: -; clone_size: -; v_call: TRBV6-6; j_call: TRBJ1-3; cdr3_aa: CASRPPAGHTIYF; cdr3_nt: TGTGCCAGCAGACCACCGGCAGGGCACACCATATATTTT
d_call: -; clone_size: -; v_call: TRBV6-5; j_call: TRBJ2-5; cdr3_aa: CASSLGGPLETQYF; cdr3_nt: TGTGCCAGCAGCCTCGGGGGGCCGTTAGAGACCCAGTACTTC
d_call: TRBD2; clone_size: -; v_call: TRBV19; j_call: TRBJ2-1; cdr3_aa: CACTWGRAANEQFF; cdr3_nt: TGTGCCTGTACTTGGGGGAGGGCCGCGAATGAGCAGTTCTTC
d_call: -; clone_size: -; v_call: TRBV7-6; j_call: TRBJ2-2; cdr3_aa: CASSLIEAGSTTGELFF; cdr3_nt: TGTGCCAGCAGCTTAATAGAAGCAGGGTCGACCACCGGGGAGCTGTTTTTT
d_call: TRBD1; clone_size: -; v_call: TRBV27; j_call: TRBJ2-7; cdr3_aa: CASSASGTGGYEQYF; cdr3_nt: TGTGCCAGCAGTGCCAGTGGGACAGGCGGCTACGAGCAGTACTTC
d_call: TRBD1; clone_size: -; v_call: TRBV10-1; j_call: TRBJ1-4; cdr3_aa: CASTRTGTNEKLFF; cdr3_nt: TGCGCCAGCACTCGGACAGGGACTAATGAAAAACTGTTTTTT
d_call: -; clone_size: once; v_call: TRBV9; j_call: TRBJ2-2; cdr3_aa: CASSVRTAANTGELFF; cdr3_nt: TGTGCCAGCAGCGTTCGAACTGCGGCGAACACCGGGGAGCTGTTTTTT
d_call: TRBD1; clone_size: -; v_call: TRBV19; j_call: TRBJ1-5; cdr3_aa: CASSIRDRANYSNQPQHF; cdr3_nt: TGTGCCAGTAGTATTCGGGACAGGGCGAATTATAGCAATCAGCCCCAGCATTTT
d_call: -; clone_size: -; v_call: TRBV28; j_call: TRBJ1-6; cdr3_aa: CASSSPEGSNSPLHF; cdr3_nt: TGTGCCAGCAGTTCGCCCGAGGGTAGCAATTCACCCCTCCACTTT
d_call: -; clone_size: -; v_call: TRBV29-1; j_call: TRBJ1-2; cdr3_aa: CSGRDRNYGYTF; cdr3_nt: TGCAGCGGTCGTGACAGAAACTATGGCTACACCTTC
d_call: -; clone_size: -; v_call: TRBV6-1; j_call: TRBJ2-7; cdr3_aa: CASSESQGSYEQYF; cdr3_nt: TGTGCCAGCAGTGAATCCCAGGGCTCCTACGAGCAGTACTTC
d_call: -; clone_size: once; v_call: TRBV6-5; j_call: TRBJ2-1; cdr3_aa: CASSPSPRGNEQFF; cdr3_nt: TGTGCCAGCAGTCCTAGTCCTAGGGGCAATGAGCAGTTCTTC
d_call: -; clone_size: -; v_call: TRBV7-8; j_call: TRBJ2-7; cdr3_aa: CASSLAGTPYEQYF; cdr3_nt: TGTGCCAGCAGCTTAGCCGGGACTCCTTACGAGCAGTACTTC
d_call: -; clone_size: -; v_call: TRBV9; j_call: TRBJ2-1; cdr3_aa: CASGSGGDYNEQFF; cdr3_nt: TGTGCCAGCGGTAGCGGAGGCGACTACAATGAGCAGTTCTTC
d_call: -; clone_size: -; v_call: TRBV19; j_call: TRBJ1-1; cdr3_aa: CASSIEGTKGGAFF; cdr3_nt: TGTGCCAGTAGTATCGAAGGGACGAAGGGGGGGGCTTTCTTT
d_call: -; clone_size: -; v_call: TRBV5-1; j_call: TRBJ2-3; cdr3_aa: CASSSAAGTDTQYF; cdr3_nt: TGCGCCAGCAGTAGCGCAGCGGGTACAGATACGCAGTATTTT
d_call: -; clone_size: -; v_call: TRBV2; j_call: TRBJ2-7; cdr3_aa: CASRKLYEQYF; cdr3_nt: TGTGCCAGCAGGAAACTCTACGAGCAGTACTTC
d_call: TRBD1; clone_size: large; v_call: TRBV6-1; j_call: TRBJ2-5; cdr3_aa: CASSGQGLEETQYF; cdr3_nt: TGTGCCAGCAGCGGACAGGGGCTCGAAGAGACCCAGTACTTC
d_call: -; clone_size: -; v_call: TRBV28; j_call: TRBJ2-7; cdr3_aa: CASSLRGAEQYF; cdr3_nt: TGTGCCAGCAGTTTACGGGGCGCCGAGCAGTACTTC
d_call: -; clone_size: -; v_call: TRBV19; j_call: TRBJ2-5; cdr3_aa: CATRTAMGETQYF; cdr3_nt: TGTGCCACCCGGACGGCAATGGGGGAGACCCAGTACTTC
d_call: -; clone_size: -; v_call: TRBV27; j_call: TRBJ2-7; cdr3_aa: CASSKQGNYEQYF; cdr3_nt: TGTGCCAGCTCAAAACAGGGTAACTACGAGCAGTACTTC
d_call: -; clone_size: once; v_call: TRBV21-1; j_call: TRBJ2-7; cdr3_aa: CASSDLPQRYEQYF; cdr3_nt: TGTGCCAGCAGCGACCTGCCTCAGCGGTACGAGCAGTACTTC
d_call: TRBD1; clone_size: few; v_call: TRBV6-1; j_call: TRBJ2-1; cdr3_aa: CASSEAWDRGPYNEQFF; cdr3_nt: TGTGCCAGCAGTGAAGCATGGGACAGGGGGCCCTACAATGAGCAGTTCTTC
d_call: -; clone_size: -; v_call: TRBV15; j_call: TRBJ1-1; cdr3_aa: CATSRDSGSEAFF; cdr3_nt: TGTGCCACCAGCAGAGATTCGGGGTCTGAAGCTTTCTTT
d_call: -; clone_size: -; v_call: TRBV11-3; j_call: TRBJ1-4; cdr3_aa: CASSASEGWGAAEKLFF; cdr3_nt: TGTGCCAGCAGCGCCAGCGAGGGTTGGGGGGCCGCTGAAAAACTGTTTTTT